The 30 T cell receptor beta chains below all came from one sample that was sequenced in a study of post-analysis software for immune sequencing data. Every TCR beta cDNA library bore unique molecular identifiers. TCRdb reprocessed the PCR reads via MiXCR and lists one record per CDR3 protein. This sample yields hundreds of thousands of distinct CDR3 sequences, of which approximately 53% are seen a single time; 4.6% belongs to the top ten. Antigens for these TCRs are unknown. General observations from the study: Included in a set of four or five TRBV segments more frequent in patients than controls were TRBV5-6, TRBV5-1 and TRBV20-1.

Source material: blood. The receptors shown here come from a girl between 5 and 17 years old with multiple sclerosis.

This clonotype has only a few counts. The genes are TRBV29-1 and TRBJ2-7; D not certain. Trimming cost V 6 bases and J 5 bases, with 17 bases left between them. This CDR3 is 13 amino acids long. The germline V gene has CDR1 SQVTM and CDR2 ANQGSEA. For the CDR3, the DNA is TGCAGCGTCGCGAGTGCCAGGCCCCACGAGCAGTACTTC. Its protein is CSVASARPHEQYF.

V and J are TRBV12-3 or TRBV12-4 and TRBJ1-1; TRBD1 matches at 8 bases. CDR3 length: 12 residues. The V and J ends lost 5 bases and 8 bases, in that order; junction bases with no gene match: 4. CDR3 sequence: CASSVTGGEAFF. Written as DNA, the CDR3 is TGTGCCAGCAGTGTTACAGGGGGGGAAGCTTTCTTT.

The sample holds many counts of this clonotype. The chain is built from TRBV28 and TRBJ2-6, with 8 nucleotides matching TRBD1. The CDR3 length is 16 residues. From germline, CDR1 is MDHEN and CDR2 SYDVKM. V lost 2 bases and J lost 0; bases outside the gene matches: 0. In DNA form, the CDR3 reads TGTGCCAGCAGTTTAACAGGGGGCTCTGGGGCCAACGTCCTGACTTTC. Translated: CASSLTGGSGANVLTF.

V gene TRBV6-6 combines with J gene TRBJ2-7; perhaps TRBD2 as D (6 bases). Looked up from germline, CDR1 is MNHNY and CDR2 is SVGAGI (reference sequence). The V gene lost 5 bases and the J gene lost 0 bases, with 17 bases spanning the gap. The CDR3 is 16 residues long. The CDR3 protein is CASSTLAGRFSYEQYF. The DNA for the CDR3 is TGTGCCAGCAGTACCCTCGCGGGGCGGTTCTCCTACGAGCAGTACTTC.

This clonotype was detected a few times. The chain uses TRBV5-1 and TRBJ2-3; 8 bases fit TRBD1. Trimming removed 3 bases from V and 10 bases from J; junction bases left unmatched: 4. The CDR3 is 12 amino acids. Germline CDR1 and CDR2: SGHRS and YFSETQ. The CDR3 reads CASSSGQVAQYF. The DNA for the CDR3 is TGCGCCAGCAGCTCGGGACAGGTTGCGCAGTATTTT.

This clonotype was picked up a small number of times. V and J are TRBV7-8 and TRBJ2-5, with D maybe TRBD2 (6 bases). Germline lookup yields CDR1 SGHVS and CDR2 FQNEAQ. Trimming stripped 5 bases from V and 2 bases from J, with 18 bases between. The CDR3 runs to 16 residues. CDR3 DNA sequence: TGTGCCAGCAGCCATATTAAAAGCGGGTTACAAGAGACCCAGTACTTC. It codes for CASSHIKSGLQETQYF.

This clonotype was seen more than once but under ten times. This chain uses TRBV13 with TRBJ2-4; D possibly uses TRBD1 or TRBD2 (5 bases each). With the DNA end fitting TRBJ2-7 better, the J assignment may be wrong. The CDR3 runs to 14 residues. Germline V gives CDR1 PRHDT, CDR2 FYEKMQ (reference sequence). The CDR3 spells CASSMGRGTYEQYF. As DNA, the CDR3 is TGTGCCAGCAGCATGGGACGGGGAACCTACGAGCAGTACTTC.

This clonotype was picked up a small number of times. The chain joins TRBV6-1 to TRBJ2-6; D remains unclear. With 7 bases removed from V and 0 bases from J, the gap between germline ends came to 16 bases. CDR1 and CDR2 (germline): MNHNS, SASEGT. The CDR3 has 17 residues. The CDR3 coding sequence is TGTGCCAGCAAAGAAGCACTTCATAGCTCTGGGGCCAACGTCCTGACTTTC. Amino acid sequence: CASKEALHSSGANVLTF.

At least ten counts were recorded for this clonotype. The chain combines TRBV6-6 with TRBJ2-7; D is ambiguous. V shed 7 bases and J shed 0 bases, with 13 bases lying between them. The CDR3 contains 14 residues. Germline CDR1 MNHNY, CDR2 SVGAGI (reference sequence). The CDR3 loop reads CASTADTSSYEQYF. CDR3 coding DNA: TGTGCCAGCACCGCTGACACGAGCTCCTACGAGCAGTACTTC.

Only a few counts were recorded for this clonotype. This chain's CDR3 is CASSVVTGGPGNEQFF. The CDR3, as DNA: TGTGCCAGCAGCGTAGTGACCGGGGGACCTGGGAATGAGCAGTTCTTC. The rearrangement joins TRBV9 to TRBJ2-1, with a weak D call TRBD2 (6 bases). Germline V gives CDR1 SGDLS, CDR2 YYNGEE. The CDR3 consists of 16 residues. Between the trimmed V and J ends, which lost 0 bases and 7 bases, there was a span of 17 bases.

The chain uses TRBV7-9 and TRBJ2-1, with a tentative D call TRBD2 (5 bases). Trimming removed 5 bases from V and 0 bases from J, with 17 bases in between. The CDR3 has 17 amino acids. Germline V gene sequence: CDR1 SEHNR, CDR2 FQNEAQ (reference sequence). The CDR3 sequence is CASSPRGGASSYNEQFF. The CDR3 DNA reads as TGTGCCAGCAGCCCCCGGGGTGGCGCCAGCTCCTACAATGAGCAGTTCTTC.

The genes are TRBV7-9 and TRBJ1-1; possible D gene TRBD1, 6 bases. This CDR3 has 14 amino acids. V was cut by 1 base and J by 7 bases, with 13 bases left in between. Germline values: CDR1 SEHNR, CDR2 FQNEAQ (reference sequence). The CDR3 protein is CASSLDREDGEAFF. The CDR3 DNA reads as TGTGCCAGCAGCTTAGACAGGGAGGACGGTGAAGCTTTCTTT.

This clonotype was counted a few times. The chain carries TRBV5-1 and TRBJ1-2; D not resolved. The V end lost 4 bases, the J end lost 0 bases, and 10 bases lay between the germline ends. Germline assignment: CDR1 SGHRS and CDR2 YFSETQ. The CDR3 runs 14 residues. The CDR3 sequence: CASSPSGSNYGYTF. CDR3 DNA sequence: TGCGCCAGCAGCCCCTCCGGATCTAACTATGGCTACACCTTC.

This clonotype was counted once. Here the CDR3 DNA reads TGCAGCGTTGAAGAGGGGGGCGGGAGCTACAATGAGCAGTTCTTC. It specifies CSVEEGGGSYNEQFF. The J gene is TRBJ2-1, the V gene TRBV29-1; maybe TRBD2 (7 bases). This CDR3 is built from 15 residues. Trimming shortened V by 0 bases and J by 3 bases, and 12 bases separated the two germline ends. Germline V gene data show CDR1 as SQVTM and CDR2 as ANQGSEA.

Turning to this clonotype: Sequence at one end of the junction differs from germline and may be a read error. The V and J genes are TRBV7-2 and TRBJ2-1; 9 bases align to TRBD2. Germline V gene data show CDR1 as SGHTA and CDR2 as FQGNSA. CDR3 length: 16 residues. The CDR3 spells CASSFRGTSPGNEQFF. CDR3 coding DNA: TGTGCTAGCAGCTTTAGGGGGACTAGCCCGGGCAATGAGCAGTTCTTC.

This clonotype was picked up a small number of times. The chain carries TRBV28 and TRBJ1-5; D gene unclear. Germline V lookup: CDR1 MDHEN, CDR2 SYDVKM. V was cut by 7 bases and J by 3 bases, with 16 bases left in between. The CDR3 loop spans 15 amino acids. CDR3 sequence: CASNSRRRNNQPQHF. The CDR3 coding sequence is TGTGCCAGCAACAGCAGGAGGAGAAACAATCAGCCCCAGCATTTT.

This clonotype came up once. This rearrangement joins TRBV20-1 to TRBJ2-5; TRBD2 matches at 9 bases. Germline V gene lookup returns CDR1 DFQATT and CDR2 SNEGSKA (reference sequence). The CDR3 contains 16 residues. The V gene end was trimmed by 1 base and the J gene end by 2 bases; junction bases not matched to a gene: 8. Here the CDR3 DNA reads TGCAGTGCTAGAGGGGGAAGCGGGGGGTCACAAGAGACCCAGTACTTC. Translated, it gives CSARGGSGGSQETQYF.

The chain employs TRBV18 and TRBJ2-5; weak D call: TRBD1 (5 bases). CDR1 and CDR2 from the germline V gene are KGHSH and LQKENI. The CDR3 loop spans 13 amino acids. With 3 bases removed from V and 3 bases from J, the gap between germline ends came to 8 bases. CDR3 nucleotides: TGTGCCAGCTCACCTCGCAGGGAAGAGACCCAGTACTTC. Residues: CASSPRREETQYF.

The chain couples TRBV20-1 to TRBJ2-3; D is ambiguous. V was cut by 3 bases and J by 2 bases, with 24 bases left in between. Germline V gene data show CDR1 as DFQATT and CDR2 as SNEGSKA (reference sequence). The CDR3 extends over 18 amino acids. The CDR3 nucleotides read TGCAGTGCTAGTCTTCTCGAGTTGACGGTACATTTCACAGATACGCAGTATTTT. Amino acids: CSASLLELTVHFTDTQYF.

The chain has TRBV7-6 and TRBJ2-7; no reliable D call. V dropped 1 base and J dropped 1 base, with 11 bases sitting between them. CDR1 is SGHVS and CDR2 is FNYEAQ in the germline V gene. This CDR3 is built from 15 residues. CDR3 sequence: CASSLERQRSYEQYF. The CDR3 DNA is TGTGCCAGCAGCTTAGAACGGCAGCGTTCCTACGAGCAGTACTTC.

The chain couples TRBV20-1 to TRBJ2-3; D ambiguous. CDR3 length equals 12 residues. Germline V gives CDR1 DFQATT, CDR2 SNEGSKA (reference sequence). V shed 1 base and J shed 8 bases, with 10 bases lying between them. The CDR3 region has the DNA TGCAGTGCTAGAGCTGTCCGAGCTACGCAGTATTTT. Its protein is CSARAVRATQYF.

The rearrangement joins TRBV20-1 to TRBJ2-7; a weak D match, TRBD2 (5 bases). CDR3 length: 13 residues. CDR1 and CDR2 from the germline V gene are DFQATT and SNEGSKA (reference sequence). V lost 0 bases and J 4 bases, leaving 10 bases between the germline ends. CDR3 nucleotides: TGCAGTGCTAGAGAGATAGCGAGGTACGAGCAGTACTTC. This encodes CSAREIARYEQYF.

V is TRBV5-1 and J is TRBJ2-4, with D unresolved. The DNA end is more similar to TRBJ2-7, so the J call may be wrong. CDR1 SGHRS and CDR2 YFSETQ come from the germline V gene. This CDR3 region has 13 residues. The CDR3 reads CASSLSYGYEQYF. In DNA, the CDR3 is TGCGCCAGCAGCTTGAGTTACGGCTACGAGCAGTACTTC.

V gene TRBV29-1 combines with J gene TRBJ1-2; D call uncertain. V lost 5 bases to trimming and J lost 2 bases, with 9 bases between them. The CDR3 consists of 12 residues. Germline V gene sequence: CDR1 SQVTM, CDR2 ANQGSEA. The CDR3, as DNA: TGCAGCGTTAAGTTTACCAACTATGGCTACACCTTC. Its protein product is CSVKFTNYGYTF.

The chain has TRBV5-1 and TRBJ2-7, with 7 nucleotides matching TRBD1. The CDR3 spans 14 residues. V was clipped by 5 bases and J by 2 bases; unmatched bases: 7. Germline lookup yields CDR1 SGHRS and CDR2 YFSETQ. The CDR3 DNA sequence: TGCGCCAGCAGACCGGGACAGCCGCCCTACGAGCAGTACTTC. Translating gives CASRPGQPPYEQYF. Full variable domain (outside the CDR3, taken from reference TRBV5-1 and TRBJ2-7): KAGVTQTPRYLIKTRGQQVTLSCSPISGHRSVSWYQQTPGQGLQFLFEYFSETQRNKGNFPGRFSGRQFSNSRSEMNVSTLELGDSALYLCASRPGQPPYEQYFGPGTRLTVT.

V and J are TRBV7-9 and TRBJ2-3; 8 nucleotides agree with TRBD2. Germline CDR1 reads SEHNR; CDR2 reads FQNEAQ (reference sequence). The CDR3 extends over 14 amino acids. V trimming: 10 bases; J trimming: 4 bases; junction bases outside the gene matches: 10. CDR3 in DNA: TGTGCCATTTCCTCCGGGACTAGTGCAGATACGCAGTATTTT. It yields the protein CAISSGTSADTQYF.

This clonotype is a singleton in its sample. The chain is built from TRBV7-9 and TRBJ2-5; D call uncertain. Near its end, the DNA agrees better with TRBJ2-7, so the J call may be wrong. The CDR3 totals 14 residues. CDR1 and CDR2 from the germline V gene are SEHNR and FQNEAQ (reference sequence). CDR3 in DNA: TGTGCCAGCAGCTTATCTGCCTCCACCTACGAGCAGTACTTC. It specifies CASSLSASTYEQYF.

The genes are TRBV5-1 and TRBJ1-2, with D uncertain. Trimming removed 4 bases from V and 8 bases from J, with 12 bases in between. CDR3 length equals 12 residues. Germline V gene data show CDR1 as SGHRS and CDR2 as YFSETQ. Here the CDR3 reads CASSETEAGYTF. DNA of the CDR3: TGCGCCAGCAGCGAGACGGAGGCAGGCTACACCTTC.

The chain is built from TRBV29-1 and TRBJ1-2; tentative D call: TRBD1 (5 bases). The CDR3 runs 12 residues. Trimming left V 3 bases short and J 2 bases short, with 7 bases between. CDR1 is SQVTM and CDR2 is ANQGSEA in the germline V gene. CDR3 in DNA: TGCAGCGTTGAGGGGGTCAACTATGGCTACACCTTC. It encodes CSVEGVNYGYTF.

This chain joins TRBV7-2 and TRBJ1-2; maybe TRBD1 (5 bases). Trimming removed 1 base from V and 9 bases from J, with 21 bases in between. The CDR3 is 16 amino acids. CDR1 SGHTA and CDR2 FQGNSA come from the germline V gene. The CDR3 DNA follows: TGTGCCAGCAGCTTAGGAGGGGTCAGGCTTGACGGTAGCTACACCTTC. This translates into CASSLGGVRLDGSYTF.